This T cell receptor (beta chain) was sequenced in a study of cytomegalovirus exposure and HLA in healthy donors. Primers for the PCR totalled 60 Vbeta and 13 Jbeta. TCRdb's table, derived via immunoSEQ multiplex PCR, lists solely in-frame clones and lacks some. The data show under 200,000 clones, with over 60% seen just once and 0.7% to 0.85% held by the top ten. Study-wide results and caveats: Immune exposure data for these donors was limited to CMV serostatus. According to a later analysis, donors in an Asian-associated ancestry cluster reportedly had fewer N-insertions than the approximately 720-donor mean.

With regard to this clone: Its antigen remains unidentified.

This clonotype was obtained from a female donor in good health and CMV-seronegative. The sample taken for sequencing was PBMCs.

The CDR3 spells CASSASGVTGELFF. The CDR3 bases are TGTGCCAGCAGTGCCAGCGGGGTCACCGGGGAGCTGTTTTTT. The rearrangement links TRBV6-4 to TRBJ2-2, with 7 bases that match TRBD2. Germline V lookup: CDR1 MRHNA, CDR2 SNTAGT. This CDR3 has 14 residues. V gave up 4 bases and J gave up 4 bases; unmatched junction bases: 3.